The clone carrying this T cell receptor (beta chain) was recorded once. What it binds is not known. Sequencing was performed with immunoSEQ multiplex PCR; in TCRdb, only in-frame clones are kept and a portion is missing. The data show millions of clones, 90% to 95% seen once. This entry comes from a study of shared clonotypes between healthy human individuals. CDR1 is SEHNR, CDR2 FQNEAQ, per germline (reference sequence). J was trimmed by 4 bases and V by 7 bases; bases with no gene match: 4. This CDR3 has 14 amino acids. The study separated CD4+ cells into CD45RA+ naive and CD45RA-negative memory subsets. Broader study findings: The sharing of around 5% of naive CD4 clonotypes was seen across a few donors. Clonotypes which were not shared had lower generation probabilities than clonotypes that all four donors shared.

The sequencing sample was made of naive CD4+ T cells from PBMCs. Subset indicated: CD45RA+ positively selected. The sequence derives from a man aged 18-30 years in good health. Some clones in this sample may be carry-over from other donors' samples. V usage is TRBV7-9 and J usage is TRBJ2-1, with 10 bases fitting TRBD1. DNA of the CDR3: TGTGCCAGCACCCGGGACAGGGGATACAATGAGCAGTTCTTC. Its protein is CASTRDRGYNEQFF.